The 23 T cell receptor beta chains in this list originate from one sample, sequenced in a study of T cells in Graves' hyperthyroidism and ophthalmopathy. Using RNA transcripts as the source, TCR beta CDR3 regions were amplified. The study used the HTBI primer set for a first-round RT-PCR of the TCR CDR3. TCRdb reanalysed the multiplex PCR reads using MiXCR and keeps one entry per CDR3 protein. The sample records around 400,000 distinct CDR3 sequences, roughly 15% being singletons. Material: blood. These receptors all stem from a woman aged 60-70 years with Graves' ophthalmopathy.

The chain couples TRBV9 to TRBJ2-3; D may match TRBD1 or TRBD2 (6 bases each). Trimming pared 0 bases from V and 0 bases from J, leaving 8 bases between. Germline V gene data show CDR1 as SGDLS and CDR2 as YYNGEE. This CDR3 contains 15 residues. The CDR3 sequence: CASSVGGASTDTQYF. Written as DNA, the CDR3 is TGTGCCAGCAGCGTAGGGGGGGCTAGCACAGATACGCAGTATTTT.

This clonotype was recorded a few times. The V call is TRBV27, the J call TRBJ2-1; possible D gene TRBD2, 6 bases. The germline V gene has CDR1 MNHEY and CDR2 SMNVEV (reference sequence). This CDR3 has 16 amino acids. The ends were cut back, 3 bases at V and 2 bases at J, with 14 bases in the middle. The DNA of the CDR3 is TGTGCCAGCAGTTTGATATCCGGAGGGCCCTACAATGAGCAGTTCTTC. Translating gives CASSLISGGPYNEQFF.

There are a few counts of this clonotype. With a much larger clone just one base away, this may be a read error. This chain links TRBV6-2 or TRBV6-3 with TRBJ2-7, with no clear D. The length of the CDR3 is 14 residues. Germline CDR1 MNHEY, CDR2 SVGEGT. Trimming removed 0 bases at V and 5 bases at J, with 11 bases between. CDR3 DNA: TGTGCCAGCAGTTACTCGACCTCGGGCCACGAGCAGTACTTC. Translation gives CASSYSTSGHEQYF.

Only a few counts were recorded for this clonotype. The chain has TRBV29-1 and TRBJ1-1; no definite D call. The V gene's germline CDR1 is SQVTM and CDR2 ANQGSEA. The CDR3 loop spans 13 amino acids. V was clipped by 4 bases and J by 0 bases, with 9 bases between them. This CDR3 reads CSVAHGLNTEAFF. The CDR3 DNA sequence: TGCAGCGTTGCCCACGGATTGAACACTGAAGCTTTCTTT.

The chain couples TRBV5-1 to TRBJ2-7, with 9 bases matching TRBD2. The CDR3 runs to 17 residues. The V gene's germline CDR1 is SGHRS and CDR2 YFSETQ. The J segment lost 1 base and the V segment lost 1 base, leaving 9 bases of the junction unmatched. The CDR3 region has the DNA TGCGCCAGCAGCTTGTCGAGCGGGAGGAAAGGATCCTACGAGCAGTACTTC. Protein sequence: CASSLSSGRKGSYEQYF.

This clonotype has a count of ten or more. V usage is TRBV4-1 and J usage is TRBJ2-3; 8 bases align to TRBD2. V lost 4 bases to trimming and J lost 1 base; unmatched junction nucleotides: 4. In germline, CDR1 is MGHRA, CDR2 YSYEKL. CDR3 length: 15 amino acids. The CDR3 protein is CASSLGLARTDTQYF. The CDR3, as DNA: TGCGCCAGCAGCCTAGGACTAGCTCGCACAGATACGCAGTATTTT.

This chain joins TRBV28 and TRBJ1-1; D gene ambiguous. Germline values: CDR1 MDHEN, CDR2 SYDVKM. Trimming cost V 8 bases and J 1 base, with 11 bases left between them. CDR3 length equals 13 residues. The CDR3 DNA follows: TGTGCCAGCCAGAGGACTGAGAACACTGAAGCTTTCTTT. Translation gives CASQRTENTEAFF.

This chain connects TRBV12-3 or TRBV12-4 to TRBJ2-1; D is tentatively TRBD1 or TRBD2 (7 bases each). The germline V and J ends were trimmed by 1 base and 5 bases, with 12 bases remaining between them. The CDR3 sequence is 15 residues long. The CDR3 bases are TGTGCCAGCAGTTTAGAGCAGGGGGGGCACAATGAGCAGTTCTTC. Protein product: CASSLEQGGHNEQFF.

This chain links TRBV28 with TRBJ2-1; 8 bases agree with TRBD1. V trimming: 6 bases; J trimming: 2 bases; junction bases outside the gene matches: 6. CDR1 and CDR2 from the germline V gene are MDHEN and SYDVKM. The CDR3 totals 15 residues. The CDR3 DNA reads as TGTGCCAGCAGCCAGGGACAGGCCCCCTACAATGAGCAGTTCTTC. It specifies CASSQGQAPYNEQFF. The full variable domain, rest sourced from reference TRBV28 and TRBJ2-1, is DVKVTQSSRYLVKRTGEKVFLECVQDMDHENMFWYRQDPGLGLRLIYFSYDVKMKEKGDIPEGYSVSREKKERFSLILESASTNQTSMYLCASSQGQAPYNEQFFGPGTRLTVL.

The table lists this clonotype with many counts. V and J are TRBV6-1 and TRBJ2-4; 9 bases are a match to TRBD1. Trimming cost V 4 bases and J 6 bases; bases outside gene matches: 4. Germline V lookup: CDR1 MNHNS, CDR2 SASEGT. This CDR3 has 14 amino acids. CDR3 loop: CASSVQTGGNIQYF. CDR3 sequence (DNA): TGTGCCAGCAGTGTTCAGACAGGGGGAAACATTCAGTACTTC.

This clonotype was seen many times. The chain employs TRBV28 and TRBJ2-2, with D tentatively TRBD1 or TRBD2 (6 bases each). V lost 2 bases and J 4 bases, leaving 11 bases between the germline ends. The CDR3 extends over 15 amino acids. Germline CDR1 and CDR2: MDHEN and SYDVKM. In nucleotides, the CDR3 is TGTGCCAGCAGTTTAGGGGGGACAAGCACCGGGGAGCTGTTTTTT. Its translation is CASSLGGTSTGELFF.

The table lists this clonotype with a few counts. A clone one base away is much larger, so this may be a read error. CDR3 sequence reads: CASSQETTGGTGAFF. Written as DNA, the CDR3 is TGCGCCAGCAGCCAAGAAACAACAGGGGGGACTGGAGCTTTCTTT. The chain joins TRBV4-1 to TRBJ1-1; 8 positions agree with TRBD1. This CDR3 contains 15 residues. From germline, CDR1 is MGHRA and CDR2 YSYEKL.

In its sample, this clonotype was seen many times. This chain uses TRBV28 with TRBJ2-3; maybe TRBD2 (5 bases). V shed 6 bases and J shed 7 bases, with 17 bases lying between them. The CDR3 length is 14 residues. The germline V gene encodes CDR1 MDHEN and CDR2 SYDVKM. The CDR3 protein is CASRQAPPGNTQYF. The CDR3 DNA reads TGTGCCAGCAGGCAGGCCCCGCCCGGGAATACGCAGTATTTT.

The CDR3 protein is CASSLAGVRNEQFF. DNA of the CDR3: TGTGCCAGCAGCTTAGCGGGAGTGCGCAATGAGCAGTTCTTC. This sequence joins TRBV11-2 and TRBJ2-1; a weak D match, TRBD2 (6 bases). Per germline, CDR1 SGHAT and CDR2 FQNNGV. The CDR3 runs to 14 residues. V lost 1 base and J lost 6, with 10 bases in between.

This clonotype has ten or more counts. The rearrangement joins TRBV24-1 to TRBJ2-1, with 10 nucleotides matching TRBD1. The V and J ends lost 3 bases and 1 base, in that order; junction bases with no gene match: 5. The germline gives CDR1 KGHDR, CDR2 SFDVKD. CDR3 length equals 17 residues. The CDR3 spells CATSDAGTGVSYNEQFF. CDR3 in DNA: TGTGCCACCAGTGATGCTGGGACAGGGGTTTCCTACAATGAGCAGTTCTTC.

This clonotype appeared a few times. The genes are TRBV28 and TRBJ2-1; D gene ambiguous. This CDR3 comprises 17 residues. V was trimmed by 7 bases and J by 0 bases, leaving 19 bases between them. Per germline, CDR1 MDHEN and CDR2 SYDVKM. CDR3 sequence: CASTSMRQPSSYNEQFF. For the CDR3, the DNA is TGTGCCAGCACCTCCATGAGGCAGCCAAGCTCCTACAATGAGCAGTTCTTC.

This clonotype was seen ten or more times. This sequence joins TRBV20-1 and TRBJ2-5, with TRBD2 matching over 9 bases. The CDR3 runs to 12 residues. The germline V gene encodes CDR1 DFQATT and CDR2 SNEGSKA (reference sequence). V shed 3 bases, J shed 6 bases, and the junction held 2 bases outside the gene matches. In DNA form, the CDR3 reads TGCAGTGCTAGTAGCGGGAGTAAGACCCAGTACTTC. Its protein product is CSASSGSKTQYF.

This clonotype was seen at least ten times. V and J are TRBV18 and TRBJ2-3; tentatively, D is TRBD1 or TRBD2 (5 bases each). The V end was cut by 0 bases, the J end by 4 bases, with 14 bases between. Germline lookup yields CDR1 KGHSH and CDR2 LQKENI. CDR3 size: 16 residues. CDR3: CASSPPMGRVADTQYF. DNA of the CDR3: TGTGCCAGCTCACCACCGATGGGGCGGGTTGCAGATACGCAGTATTTT.

This clonotype was counted ten times or more. V usage is TRBV5-1 and J usage is TRBJ2-1; D possibly corresponds to TRBD2 (6 bases). The V and J ends lost 1 base and 4 bases respectively, with 15 bases between them. The CDR3 totals 16 residues. Per germline, CDR1 SGHRS and CDR2 YFSETQ. CDR3 in amino acids: CASSLLGDRGYNEQFF. CDR3 nucleotide sequence: TGCGCCAGCAGCTTGTTGGGGGACCGGGGGTACAATGAGCAGTTCTTC. The full variable domain, in which reference TRBV5-1 and TRBJ2-1 provide the parts outside the CDR3, is KAGVTQTPRYLIKTRGQQVTLSCSPISGHRSVSWYQQTPGQGLQFLFEYFSETQRNKGNFPGRFSGRQFSNSRSEMNVSTLELGDSALYLCASSLLGDRGYNEQFFGPGTRLTVL.

The sample holds a few counts of this clonotype. The chain joins TRBV20-1 to TRBJ2-1, with 8 bases aligning to TRBD2. CDR3 length: 15 residues. The junction had 9 bases not matched to a gene; V was cut back by 5 bases and J by 3 bases. CDR1 is DFQATT and CDR2 is SNEGSKA in the germline V gene (reference sequence). The CDR3 sequence: CSAESGRSGYNEQFF. CDR3 nucleotide sequence: TGCAGTGCTGAGAGCGGGAGAAGTGGCTACAATGAGCAGTTCTTC.

About this clonotype: A read error is possible here, since a much larger clone lies one base away. This chain joins TRBV6-2 or TRBV6-3 and TRBJ1-5; tentatively, D is TRBD1 (6 bases). This CDR3 is 12 amino acids long. V was pared by 11 bases and J by 5 bases, with 13 bases between. Looked up from germline, CDR1 is MNHEY and CDR2 is SVGEGT. CDR3 DNA: TGTGCCGGCAATCCAGGGGATCAGCCCCAGCATTTT. Its translation is CAGNPGDQPQHF.

This clonotype was recorded at least ten times. CDR3 amino acids: CASRAAGTGANEQYF. CDR3 sequence (DNA): TGTGCCAGCAGAGCAGCCGGGACCGGGGCCAACGAGCAGTACTTC. V and J are TRBV28 and TRBJ2-7; D assignment may be TRBD1 or TRBD2 (5 bases each). Trimming took off 6 bases at V and 5 bases at J, with 20 bases between the two ends. Germline CDR1 and CDR2: MDHEN and SYDVKM. There are 15 residues in the CDR3.

This clonotype showed up many times. The rearrangement uses TRBV7-2 and TRBJ2-1; D is ambiguous. Germline V gene sequence: CDR1 SGHTA, CDR2 FQGNSA. The V gene lost 7 bases and the J gene lost 0 bases, with 13 bases spanning the gap. The CDR3 contains 15 residues. The CDR3 loop reads CASTQTGNSYNEQFF. The CDR3 DNA is TGTGCCAGCACCCAGACTGGCAACTCCTACAATGAGCAGTTCTTC.